The next 5 T cell receptor beta chains were all read from a single sample in a study of shared clonotypes between healthy human individuals. Using immunoSEQ multiplex PCR, the repertoire was profiled, and TCRdb retains in-frame clones only, with some absent. In the table there are 2 million to 2.5 million clones, around 95% of which are singletons. The sequencing sample was made of naive CD4+ T cells sorted from blood. Specified subset: CD45RA+ positively selected. The receptors stem from a man aged 18 to 30 in good health.

The chain has TRBV5-1 and TRBJ1-2; D gene ambiguous. The CDR3 contains 14 residues. Germline V gene sequence: CDR1 SGHRS, CDR2 YFSETQ. V was clipped by 0 bases and J by 3 bases, with 9 bases between them. CDR3 in DNA: TGCGCCAGCAGCTTGGATCTGGATTACTATGGCTACACCTTC. Translated: CASSLDLDYYGYTF. The full variable domain, its missing parts supplied by reference TRBV5-1 and TRBJ1-2, is KAGVTQTPRYLIKTRGQQVTLSCSPISGHRSVSWYQQTPGQGLQFLFEYFSETQRNKGNFPGRFSGRQFSNSRSEMNVSTLELGDSALYLCASSLDLDYYGYTFGSGTRLTVV.

J is TRBJ2-4 and V is TRBV7-6; D is unclear. CDR1 and CDR2 from the germline V gene are SGHVS and FNYEAQ. Trimming took 0 bases from V and 9 from J, leaving 15 bases between them. This CDR3 comprises 15 residues. The CDR3 nucleotides read TGTGCCAGCAGCTTAGCGGAAGGGCTCCTGAGCATTCAGTACTTC. Translating it yields CASSLAEGLLSIQYF.

The chain carries TRBV18 and TRBJ2-7; 7 nucleotides align to TRBD1. V lost 5 bases to trimming and J lost 1 base; unmatched junction nucleotides: 8. In germline, CDR1 is KGHSH, CDR2 LQKENI. This CDR3 has 15 amino acids. The chain's CDR3 is CASSRGTVRSYEQYF. DNA of the CDR3: TGTGCCAGCTCAAGAGGGACAGTCAGATCCTACGAGCAGTACTTC.

V is TRBV6-5 and J is TRBJ1-6, with a possible D match to TRBD1 (5 bases). CDR3 size: 15 residues. Looked up from germline, CDR1 is MNHEY and CDR2 is SVGAGI. Trimming took off 8 bases at V and 0 bases at J, with 11 bases between the two ends. The CDR3 region has the DNA TGTGCCAGCCGGGCAGGGAGCTCCTATAATTCACCCCTCCACTTT. It is translated as CASRAGSSYNSPLHF.

The V call is TRBV2, the J call TRBJ2-7, with TRBD2 identical over 10 bases. The CDR3 totals 13 residues. The germline V gene has CDR1 SNHLY and CDR2 FYNNEI. Trimming cost V 1 base and J 13 bases; bases outside gene matches: 7. CDR3 sequence reads: CASSEGLAGVNYF. The CDR3 bases are TGTGCCAGCAGTGAAGGGCTAGCGGGAGTCAACTACTTC.